One and the same sample provided the 27 T cell receptor beta chains below, sequenced in a study of T cells after yellow fever vaccination. TCRdb analysed the 5' RACE reads with MiXCR anew, one entry per CDR3 protein. The top ten hold about 3% of the sample, which has hundreds of thousands of distinct CDR3 sequences, 7.5% to 9.5% seen once. This specimen was CD4+ T cells sorted from PBMCs, taken 5 days after the yellow fever booster vaccination. The receptors come from a man between 18 and 29 years old who received the YFV17D yellow fever vaccine.

This clonotype came up a few times. This rearrangement joins TRBV5-6 to TRBJ2-5, with 7 bases aligning to TRBD1. The CDR3 length is 11 residues. The J segment lost 9 bases and the V segment lost 8 bases, leaving 7 bases of the junction unmatched. Germline loops: CDR1 SGHDT, CDR2 YYEEEE. The CDR3 nucleotides are TGTGCCAGTAGACAGGGCTCGGCCCAGTACTTC. It specifies CASRQGSAQYF.

In this sample, this clonotype turned up a few times. V usage is TRBV11-2 and J usage is TRBJ2-2; 9 nucleotides line up with TRBD1. This CDR3 region has 15 residues. Per the germline V gene, CDR1 is SGHAT and CDR2 is FQNNGV. V dropped 3 bases and J dropped 4; count of bases not matched to a gene: 3. The CDR3 sequence is CASSFVTGGTGELFF. The CDR3 nucleotides are TGTGCCAGCAGCTTTGTGACAGGGGGCACCGGGGAGCTGTTTTTT.

This clonotype was counted between two and nine times. The chain couples TRBV24-1 to TRBJ2-1; TRBD1 agrees at 9 bases. The CDR3 runs 17 residues. Germline lookup yields CDR1 KGHDR and CDR2 SFDVKD. Germline trimming cut 3 bases from V and 6 bases from J; bases unmatched to any gene: 11. CDR3 sequence (DNA): TGTGCCACCAGTGATCCTAGGACAGGGGCCGCCCCCAATGAGCAGTTCTTC. It is translated as CATSDPRTGAAPNEQFF.

This clonotype was seen more than once but under ten times. The V gene is TRBV18, the J gene TRBJ2-5; possibly TRBD2 for D (5 bases). V gave up 1 base and J gave up 5 bases, with 14 bases separating them. Per germline, CDR1 KGHSH and CDR2 LQKENI. CDR3 length: 15 amino acids. The CDR3 DNA sequence: TGTGCCAGCTCACCACGGCGGGCAACGGGGGAGACCCAGTACTTC. This gives the protein CASSPRRATGETQYF.

A few counts support this clonotype. The chain recombines TRBV27 with TRBJ2-3; D might be TRBD1 (6 bases). Looked up from germline, CDR1 is MNHEY and CDR2 is SMNVEV (reference sequence). The CDR3 totals 13 residues. The V and J ends lost 5 bases and 7 bases respectively, with 13 bases between them. CDR3 bases: TGTGCCAGCAGTCCTAGGGACATGTATACGCAGTATTTT. This codes for CASSPRDMYTQYF.

The rearrangement uses TRBV7-9 and TRBJ1-4, with a tentative D call TRBD1 (6 bases). The germline V gene has CDR1 SEHNR and CDR2 FQNEAQ (reference sequence). The CDR3 totals 16 residues. V lost 7 bases and J lost 8, with 23 bases in between. The DNA for the CDR3 is TGTGCCAGCAATCGGGGGGCGGCAGGACCTGACGAAAAACTGTTTTTT. As protein: CASNRGAAGPDEKLFF.

A few counts support this clonotype. The V gene is TRBV12-3 or TRBV12-4, the J gene TRBJ1-6; 9 bases fit TRBD1. The CDR3 contains 14 residues. The trim removed 6 bases at V and 10 bases at J, leaving 7 bases unmatched. CDR3 nucleotides: TGTGCCAGCAGCCCGACAGGGGGTCGATCACCCCTCCACTTT. Protein: CASSPTGGRSPLHF.

CDR3 coding DNA: TGTGCCAGCAGATATAGCGGCGGACCATCAGATACGCAGTATTTT. It encodes CASRYSGGPSDTQYF. V is TRBV2 and J is TRBJ2-3; D is perhaps TRBD2 (6 bases). Germline V lookup: CDR1 SNHLY, CDR2 FYNNEI. Deletions cut 6 bases from V and 4 bases from J, with 17 bases between. The CDR3 has 15 residues.

This clonotype was seen repeatedly, ten times or more. This chain uses TRBV12-3 or TRBV12-4 with TRBJ1-1, with D tentatively TRBD1 (5 bases). V dropped 6 bases and J dropped 4 bases, with 15 bases sitting between them. There are 14 residues in the CDR3. Here the CDR3 reads CASSPRSGTTEAFF. Here the CDR3 DNA reads TGTGCCAGCAGCCCCCGTAGCGGGACCACTGAAGCTTTCTTT.

The chain combines TRBV20-1 with TRBJ2-7; 7 nucleotides line up with TRBD2. Germline V CDR1 and CDR2: DFQATT, SNEGSKA (reference sequence). This CDR3 is 16 amino acids long. V dropped 3 bases and J dropped 0; count of bases not matched to a gene: 11. For the CDR3, the DNA is TGCAGTGCTAGCGGCCGAAGCGGGGCGTCCTCCTACGAGCAGTACTTC. Protein: CSASGRSGASSYEQYF.

This clonotype was detected a few times. The chain is built from TRBV5-4 and TRBJ2-1; D may be TRBD2 (6 bases). This CDR3 is 15 amino acids long. The V gene lost 5 bases and the J gene lost 0 bases, with 12 bases spanning the gap. Germline assignment: CDR1 SGHNT and CDR2 YYREEE (reference sequence). This CDR3 is CASSPETSSYNEQFF. The CDR3 DNA sequence: TGTGCCAGCAGTCCTGAGACTAGCTCCTACAATGAGCAGTTCTTC. The full variable domain, completed using reference TRBV5-4 and TRBJ2-1, is ETGVTQSPTHLIKTRGQQVTLRCSSQSGHNTVSWYQQALGQGPQFIFQYYREEENGRGNFPPRFSGLQFPNYSSELNVNALELDDSALYLCASSPETSSYNEQFFGPGTRLTVL.

The chain carries TRBV6-5 and TRBJ1-1; TRBD1 might be the D (6 bases). The CDR3 is 12 amino acids. The V end lost 6 bases, the J end lost 8 bases, and 13 bases lay between the germline ends. Germline CDR1 reads MNHEY; CDR2 reads SVGAGI. This chain's CDR3 is CASRTLGTEAFF. The CDR3 coding sequence is TGTGCCAGCAGAACCCTAGGGACAGAAGCTTTCTTT.

This clonotype was picked up many times. The gene calls are TRBV20-1 and TRBJ2-1; D may be TRBD1 or TRBD2 (6 bases each). Germline CDR1 reads DFQATT; CDR2 reads SNEGSKA (reference sequence). V dropped 1 base and J dropped 4 bases, with 11 bases sitting between them. CDR3 length: 14 amino acids. The chain's CDR3 is CSARAGAIYNEQFF. CDR3 nucleotides: TGCAGTGCTAGAGCGGGGGCGATATACAATGAGCAGTTCTTC.

A few counts support this clonotype. The V and J genes are TRBV4-3 and TRBJ2-5; 11 bases align to TRBD2. The CDR3 loop spans 18 amino acids. Germline-derived CDR1 and CDR2 are LGHNA and YSLEER. Losses at the gene ends were 3 bases for V and 6 bases for J; bases not matched to a gene: 15. The CDR3 sequence: CASSHSRPAGTSGQTQYF. The CDR3 nucleotides read TGCGCCAGCAGCCACAGTCGGCCCGCCGGGACTAGCGGACAGACCCAGTACTTC.

The chain has TRBV5-4 and TRBJ1-1; 12 bases agree with TRBD1. Germline V gives CDR1 SGHNT, CDR2 YYREEE (reference sequence). This CDR3 has 16 amino acids. After removal of 4 bases from V and 1 base from J, the junction contained 5 bases not matched to a gene. The DNA for the CDR3 is TGTGCCAGCAGCAAAGGGACAGGGGGCGCGAACACTGAAGCTTTCTTT. The encoded protein is CASSKGTGGANTEAFF.

This clonotype came up many times. This chain connects TRBV5-1 to TRBJ2-1, with D possibly being TRBD1 (7 bases). V was shortened by 3 bases and J by 12 bases, with 25 bases between the two germline ends. Germline loops: CDR1 SGHRS, CDR2 YFSETQ. The CDR3 consists of 16 residues. CDR3 DNA: TGCGCCAGCAGCTCTGTACAGGGAACCGCGCAGGGGGGGCAGTTCTTC. Translation: CASSSVQGTAQGGQFF.

This chain uses TRBV20-1 with TRBJ1-5; tentatively, D is TRBD1 (5 bases). Trimming cost V 3 bases and J 0 bases, with 15 bases left between them. The germline CDR1 and CDR2 sequences are DFQATT and SNEGSKA (reference sequence). This CDR3 has 16 residues. The CDR3 DNA reads as TGCAGTGCTAGGGGGACCGGATTTTATAGCAATCAGCCCCAGCATTTT. It is translated as CSARGTGFYSNQPQHF.

This clonotype has a handful of counts. The CDR3 nucleotides are TGTGCCAGCAGCGTCCCGGTTACAGATACGCAGTATTTT. Amino acid sequence: CASSVPVTDTQYF. The chain has TRBV5-5 and TRBJ2-3; D unclear. V lost 4 bases, J lost 3 bases, and 9 bases lay in between. This CDR3 region has 13 residues. CDR1 SGHKS and CDR2 YYEKEE come from the germline V gene (reference sequence).

The V and J genes are TRBV12-3 or TRBV12-4 and TRBJ2-7; D call uncertain. V lost 3 bases, J lost 4 bases, and 7 bases lay in between. The CDR3 extends over 12 amino acids. The CDR3 coding sequence is TGTGCCAGCAGTTTTCGGCAGTACGAGCAGTACGTC. Amino acid sequence: CASSFRQYEQYV.

J is TRBJ2-1 and V is TRBV7-8; 9 bases line up with TRBD2. V dropped 5 bases and J dropped 2; count of bases not matched to a gene: 7. Germline lookup yields CDR1 SGHVS and CDR2 FQNEAQ. CDR3 size: 16 residues. For the CDR3, the DNA is TGTGCCAGCAGCGCTCCCCCTAGCGGGGCCTACAATGAGCAGTTCTTC. This encodes CASSAPPSGAYNEQFF. Drawing the rest from reference TRBV7-8 and TRBJ2-1, the complete variable domain is GAGVSQSPRYKVAKRGQDVALRCDPISGHVSLFWYQQALGQGPEFLTYFQNEAQLDKSGLPSDRFFAERPEGSVSTLKIQRTQQEDSAVYLCASSAPPSGAYNEQFFGPGTRLTVL.

J is TRBJ2-6 and V is TRBV18, with D uncertain. Germline lookup yields CDR1 KGHSH and CDR2 LQKENI. The V and J ends lost 4 bases and 12 bases respectively, with 10 bases between them. The CDR3 extends over 12 amino acids. The CDR3 nucleotides read TGTGCCAGCTCACGATCTGGTAGCGTCCTGACTTTC. Amino acid sequence: CASSRSGSVLTF.

The V gene is TRBV20-1, the J gene TRBJ2-5; 11 bases map to TRBD2. The V segment lost 3 bases and the J segment 7 bases; nucleotides outside the gene matches: 10. There are 15 residues in the CDR3. Germline loops: CDR1 DFQATT, CDR2 SNEGSKA (reference sequence). Here the CDR3 DNA reads TGCAGTGCTAGCCCGGGGGTAGCGGGGGGGGTGACCCAGTACTTC. The encoded protein is CSASPGVAGGVTQYF.

This clonotype has just one count. This chain joins TRBV1 and TRBJ2-4. TRBV1 is noted as a pseudogene. The CDR3 has 16 residues. Here the CDR3 reads CTLLTHGSQRENIQYF. CDR3 DNA sequence: TGCACCCTGCTAACTCACGGTAGCCAACGGGAAAACATTCAGTACTTC.

The chain recombines TRBV28 with TRBJ2-5; 9 bases line up with TRBD1. The V and J ends lost 4 bases and 5 bases, in that order; junction bases with no gene match: 8. CDR3 size: 15 residues. The germline CDR1 and CDR2 sequences are MDHEN and SYDVKM. The CDR3 nucleotides read TGTGCCAGCAGTTCTCCCGGGACAGGGCACGAGACCCAGTACTTC. Encoded protein: CASSSPGTGHETQYF.

This clonotype appeared many times. Here the CDR3 DNA reads TGCGCCAGCAGTATGGGGACAGCGGATGAAAAACTGTTTTTT. Translation: CASSMGTADEKLFF. The rearrangement joins TRBV5-1 to TRBJ1-4; 7 bases line up with TRBD1. V trimming: 5 bases; J trimming: 6 bases; junction bases outside the gene matches: 7. Germline CDR1 is SGHRS and CDR2 is YFSETQ. This CDR3 has 14 amino acids.

The CDR3 protein is CASRASGGMAETQYF. CDR3 nucleotides: TGCGCCAGCAGAGCTAGCGGGGGAATGGCGGAGACCCAGTACTTC. V and J are TRBV5-1 and TRBJ2-5; the match to TRBD2 covers 10 bases. This CDR3 contains 15 residues. V was pared by 5 bases and J by 5 bases, with 9 bases of the junction left unmatched. The germline gives CDR1 SGHRS, CDR2 YFSETQ.

This chain links TRBV20-1 with TRBJ1-5; no clear D gene. Germline CDR1 reads DFQATT; CDR2 reads SNEGSKA (reference sequence). CDR3 length equals 13 residues. The V end lost 5 bases, the J end lost 5 bases, and 13 bases lay between the germline ends. The CDR3 spells CSASRGGDQPQHF. CDR3 coding DNA: TGCAGTGCTTCCCGGGGAGGAGATCAGCCCCAGCATTTT.